This is a list of T cell receptor beta chains from one sample in a study of identical twins. Via MiXCR, TCRdb re-called the 5' RACE reads, giving one row per CDR3 protein. The repertoire has roughly 230,000 distinct CDR3 sequences, approximately 8.3% of them found once; the top ten carry around 3%. The data were also submitted as part of a second study, on yellow fever vaccine responses in identical twins.

The sequencing input was CD8+ T cells sorted from blood. The receptors were sampled from a young woman in good health. Each CDR3 is given with its conserved first and last residue. Each record gives: J gene, V gene, clone size, D gene, CDR3 DNA, CDR3 protein. A D gene is named only where the DNA matches it firmly. Clone size is stated in some rows and not others, as once, few, many or a class when expanded.

TRBJ2-3 | TRBV9 | . | . | TGTGCCAGCAGCGCCACCGTGGGGGCCTCTAACACAGATACGCAGTATTTT | CASSATVGASNTDTQYF
TRBJ2-3 | TRBV7-9 | many | TRBD2 | TGTGCCAGCAGCCGGGACTACACAGATACGCAGTATTTT | CASSRDYTDTQYF
TRBJ2-7 | TRBV5-1 | . | TRBD1 | TGCGCCAGCAGCTTTCGACAGGGCTTGGGGCACGAGCAGTACTTC | CASSFRQGLGHEQYF
TRBJ2-2 | TRBV10-2 | many | . | TGCGCCAGCGGTATTATAAGTACCGGGGAGCTGTTTTTT | CASGIISTGELFF
TRBJ2-2 | TRBV2 | . | . | TGTGCCGCGGTTGCGAACACCGGGGAGCTGTTTTTT | CAAVANTGELFF
TRBJ2-5 | TRBV7-9 | few | . | TGTGCCAGCAGCCAGCAGACGGTGCAAGAGACCCAGTACTTC | CASSQQTVQETQYF
TRBJ2-7 | TRBV5-1 | . | TRBD1 | TGCGCCAGCAGCAGCTCCGGACAGGGGAGATCCTACGAGCAGTACTTC | CASSSSGQGRSYEQYF
TRBJ2-3 | TRBV24-1 | many | TRBD1 | TGTGCCACCAGTCCTTGGGCCACCGGGACAGAGTATAGCACAGATACGCAGTATTTT | CATSPWATGTEYSTDTQYF
TRBJ2-7 | TRBV7-2 | many | . | TGTGCCAGCAGCCCATACAGGGCCTACGAGCAGTACTTC | CASSPYRAYEQYF
TRBJ2-1 | TRBV28 | many | TRBD2 | TGTGCCAGCAGTTTATCTCTAGCGGGAGGATACAATGAGCAGTTCTTC | CASSLSLAGGYNEQFF
TRBJ2-1 | TRBV9 | many | . | TGTGCCACGGGACCGCAGAATGAGCAGTTCTTC | CATGPQNEQFF
TRBJ2-1 | TRBV9 | many | . | TGTGCCAGCAGCGCCGAAGGGGACTCCTACAATGAGCAGTTCTTC | CASSAEGDSYNEQFF
TRBJ2-3 | TRBV9 | few | . | TGTGCCAGCAGCGTGCCACGGGACGGAGCGTATTCCACAGATACGCAGTATTTT | CASSVPRDGAYSTDTQYF
TRBJ2-5 | TRBV11-2 | few | TRBD1 | TGTGCCAGCAGCTTAGACCCCGGGACAGCCCAAGAGACCCAGTACTTC | CASSLDPGTAQETQYF
TRBJ2-3 | TRBV5-1 | many | TRBD1 | TGCGCCAGCAGCGCAACAGGGGTTAGCACAGATACGCAGTATTTT | CASSATGVSTDTQYF
TRBJ2-2 | TRBV11-2 | . | . | TGTGCCAGCAGCTTATATCCAGATTCGAACACCGGGGAGCTGTTTTTT | CASSLYPDSNTGELFF
TRBJ2-7 | TRBV4-3 | few | . | TGCGCCAGCAGCCAAGATGTGGGTGACTACGAGCAGTACTTC | CASSQDVGDYEQYF
TRBJ2-7 | TRBV25-1 | . | . | TGTGCCAGCAGAGACTGGTCCTACGAGCAGTACTTC | CASRDWSYEQYF
TRBJ2-7 | TRBV10-1 | many | . | TGCGCCAGCAGTGATCTATACCGGGGGGAGCAGTACTTC | CASSDLYRGEQYF
TRBJ2-7 | TRBV5-5 | . | . | TGTGCCAGCAGCTTGGCCGACCTCTCCTACGAGCAGTACTTC | CASSLADLSYEQYF